This TCR beta chain is from a study of shared clonotypes between healthy human individuals (dated by TCRdb to between 2020 and 2021). About the study as a whole: The cohort included three men and two women between 18 and 49 years of age. Per donor, three plates each were used for CD4 naive and CD4 memory, two for CD8 naive, and one for CD8 memory. Blood TCR repertoires of several healthy adults were deeply sequenced to estimate repertoire size and the extent of clonotype sharing between individuals. To increase sequencing depth and limit assay-specific biases, TCR repertoire library preparation and sequencing were carried out by different laboratories using diverse techniques. Per donor, leukapheresis produced somewhere between about 0.9 and 9 billion PBMCs.

The donors were healthy, HIV-negative adults who had no recently reported acute infections or vaccinations. Every donor was a Caucasian adult living in Nashville, Tennessee, USA. CD4+ T cells were enriched by magnetic negative selection; naive cells were then positively selected on CD45RA, and the negative fraction formed the memory subset. After blood collection by leukapheresis, PBMCs were isolated using Ficoll-Histopaque density gradient centrifugation and then cryopreserved in the vapor phase of liquid nitrogen. Analytical flow cytometry was used to check the purity and quantity of every magnetically sorted T cell population. From each sorted fraction, genomic DNA was isolated and quantified by UV absorbance on a Nanodrop 2000c. At the junction V is shortened by 6 bases and J by 4 bases, with 19 bases in between. The CDR3 runs 15 residues from the cysteine to the phenylalanine. Of the read, only the CDR3 DNA is kept; its 45 bases are in frame from base 1. CDR1 and CDR2 (GTSNPN, SVGIG) derive from the germline V gene (reference sequence).

Using the deep immunoSEQ assay, TCR CDR3 regions were amplified from genomic DNA by multiplex PCR. Extracted genomic DNA from each cell subset was spread evenly across all wells of several immunoSEQ 96-well plates, with each plate serving as a replicate. Each replicate PCR for sorted subsets received about 210 ng genomic DNA, equal to about 30,000 T cell genomes. Purified libraries were quantified with a Qubit 3.0 fluorometer, sized on a Bioanalyzer 2100, and re-quantified with the KAPA Library Quantification kit. A separate single-read 150-cycle Illumina NextSeq 550 flow cell was used to sequence each immunoSEQ 96-well plate. Turning to the authors' computational methods: Because the immunoSEQ output held only junctional sequences and lacked quality scores, the filtering could not match the filtering applied to full-length reads. To assign V/J genes and CDR3, sequences were annotated against IMGT germline references using PyIR, a Python wrapper for IgBLAST v1.9. Reads were filtered out if the reads had weak V/J assignments (E-value above 1e-6), no CDR3, stop codons, out-of-frame junctions, or ambiguous translated residues. V3J clonotypes were defined by identical inferred V gene, J gene, and CDR3 amino acid sequence. To compute the percentage overlap between repertoires, the number of shared unique clonotypes was divided by the size of the smaller repertoire. RTK rarefaction, the Chao1 estimator, and Recon v2.1 estimates of unobserved clonotypes were used to assess repertoire richness. For all TCRbeta clonotypes obtained by the gDNA method from a few donors, generation probabilities were computed with OLGA. This immuneACCESS table, as held by TCRdb, lists in-frame sequences with V and J called but not all clones. Of the missing ones, under half trace to an unresolved V gene in checked studies; the others have no known cause. V, J and clone size are taken as reported in that table, and D and trimming were inferred from the DNA itself. Here the sample has 550,000 to 850,000 clones; around 77% occur a single time. The ten largest clones represent about 1.8% of the sample.

The research as a whole found: Sampling was restricted to blood, and TCR repertoires in tissue are likely to differ from TCR repertoires in blood. About 4.5% of naive CD4, 3.5% of naive CD8, approximately 2% of memory CD4, and around 0.4% of memory CD8 clonotypes were shared across several donors. Compared with non-shared clonotypes, the clonotypes found in all four sorted-subset donors had higher generation probabilities. Naive subsets generally had larger estimated clonotype richness than memory subsets. Based on pairwise subsampling, the degree of clonotype sharing among donors was expected to be affected by sequencing depth. Rarefaction of sorted-subset datasets indicated incomplete sequencing despite the large sequencing depth. Because the study included a small number of donors, the genetic and exposure-history diversity represented was limited.

Regarding this clone: The antigen it recognizes is unknown. Within one base of it there is no much larger clone, and no base qualities were kept.

The specimen was memory CD4+ T cells sorted from blood. The sample's cell subset or site label, decoded: CD45RA-negative fraction. Here the chain combines TRBV30 and TRBJ1-5, with a weak D call of TRBD1 (5 bases match). The TCR sequence derives from a woman aged 25 to 45 in good health. The DNA reads TGTGCCTGCCAAACGCCGGGGGGGAAAAATCAGCCCCAGCATTTT. This codes for CACQTPGGKNQPQHF.